The clone carrying this T cell receptor beta chain occurred a few times. Its antigen is unknown. A second roughly 7 to 12 cycle PCR used barcoded and J-beta primers. One entry per CDR3 protein, called by TCRdb with MiXCR from the 5' RACE reads. The data contain around 800,000 distinct CDR3 sequences, 25% to 30% of them singletons. The CDR3 contains 16 residues. Germline CDR1 is DFQATT and CDR2 is SNEGSKA (reference sequence). V was cut by 0 bases and J by 3 bases, with 15 bases left in between. These data belong to a study of blood T cells in healthy people across ages. Regarding the study as a whole: A roughly linear age-dependent decrease characterized TCR beta diversity per million T cells.

Each donor supplied approximately 10 milliliters of peripheral blood. This sample also belongs to another study, concerning T cells of mothers and their children. Per that study: The effect of thymic selection on TCR recombination output is similar between related and unrelated pairs.

The receptor was derived from a boy aged 10-17 years in good health. The sequencing sample was made of blood. This chain connects TRBV20-1 to TRBJ2-1, with D perhaps matching TRBD1 (5 bases). CDR3 nucleotide sequence: TGCAGTGCTAGAGATGAAACAGGTCGGAACTACAATGAGCAGTTCTTC. This sequence encodes CSARDETGRNYNEQFF.